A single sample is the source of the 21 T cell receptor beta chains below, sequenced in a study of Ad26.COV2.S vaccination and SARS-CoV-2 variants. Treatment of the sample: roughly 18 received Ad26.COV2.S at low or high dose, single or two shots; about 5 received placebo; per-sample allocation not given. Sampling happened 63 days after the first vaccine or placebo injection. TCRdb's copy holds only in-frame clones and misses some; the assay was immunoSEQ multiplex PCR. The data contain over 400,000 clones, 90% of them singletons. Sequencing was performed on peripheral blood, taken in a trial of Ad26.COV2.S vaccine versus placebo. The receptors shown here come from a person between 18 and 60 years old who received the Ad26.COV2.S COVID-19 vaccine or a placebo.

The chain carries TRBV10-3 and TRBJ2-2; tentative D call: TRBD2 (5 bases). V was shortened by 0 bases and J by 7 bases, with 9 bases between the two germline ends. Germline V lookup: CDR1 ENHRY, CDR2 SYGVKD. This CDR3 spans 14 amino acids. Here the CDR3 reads CAISESRGNGELFF. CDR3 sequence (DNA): TGTGCCATCAGTGAGTCCCGAGGGAACGGGGAGCTGTTTTTT.

The CDR3 region has the DNA TGTGCCAGCAGCCGACTAGCGGGCGACAATGAGCAGTTCTTC. Amino acids: CASSRLAGDNEQFF. This chain uses TRBV7-9 with TRBJ2-1; 10 nucleotides line up with TRBD2. The CDR3 is 14 residues long. Per the germline V gene, CDR1 is SEHNR and CDR2 is FQNEAQ (reference sequence). The trim removed 5 bases at V and 5 bases at J, leaving 3 bases unmatched.

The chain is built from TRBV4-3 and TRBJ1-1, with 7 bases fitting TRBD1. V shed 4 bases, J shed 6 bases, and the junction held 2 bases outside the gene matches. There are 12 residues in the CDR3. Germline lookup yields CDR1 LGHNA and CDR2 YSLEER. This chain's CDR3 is CASSPGGPEAFF. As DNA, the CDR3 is TGCGCCAGCAGCCCAGGGGGACCTGAAGCTTTCTTT.

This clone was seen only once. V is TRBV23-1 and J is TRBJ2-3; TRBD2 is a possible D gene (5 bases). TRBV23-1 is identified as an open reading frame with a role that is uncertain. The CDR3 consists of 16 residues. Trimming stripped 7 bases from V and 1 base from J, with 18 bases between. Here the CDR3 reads CASTLGGPLGTDTQYF. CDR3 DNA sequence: TGCGCCAGCACTCTGGGCGGGCCTCTTGGCACAGATACGCAGTATTTT.

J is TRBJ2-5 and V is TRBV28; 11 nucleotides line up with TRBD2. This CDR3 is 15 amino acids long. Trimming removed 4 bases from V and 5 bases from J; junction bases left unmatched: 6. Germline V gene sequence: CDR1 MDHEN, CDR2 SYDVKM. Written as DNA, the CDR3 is TGTGCCAGCAGTTGGGGTAGCGGGAGGGTGGAGACCCAGTACTTC. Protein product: CASSWGSGRVETQYF.

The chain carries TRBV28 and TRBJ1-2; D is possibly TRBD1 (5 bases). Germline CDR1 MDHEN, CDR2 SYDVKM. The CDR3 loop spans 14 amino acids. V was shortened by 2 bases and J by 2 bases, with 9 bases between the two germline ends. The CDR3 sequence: CASSLGGENYGYTF. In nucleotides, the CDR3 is TGTGCCAGCAGTTTAGGAGGGGAAAACTATGGCTACACCTTC.

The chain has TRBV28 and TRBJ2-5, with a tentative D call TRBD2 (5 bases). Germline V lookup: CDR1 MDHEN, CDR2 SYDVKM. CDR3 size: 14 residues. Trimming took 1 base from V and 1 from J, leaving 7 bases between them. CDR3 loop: CASSLSGSQETQYF. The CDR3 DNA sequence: TGTGCCAGCAGTTTATCGGGGTCCCAAGAGACCCAGTACTTC.

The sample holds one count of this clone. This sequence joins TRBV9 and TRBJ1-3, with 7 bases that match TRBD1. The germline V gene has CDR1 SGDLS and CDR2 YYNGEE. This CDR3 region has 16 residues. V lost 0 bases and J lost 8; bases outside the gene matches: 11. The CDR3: CASSVVSGGPGDTIYF. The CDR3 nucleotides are TGTGCCAGCAGCGTAGTTTCAGGGGGACCTGGTGACACCATATATTTT.

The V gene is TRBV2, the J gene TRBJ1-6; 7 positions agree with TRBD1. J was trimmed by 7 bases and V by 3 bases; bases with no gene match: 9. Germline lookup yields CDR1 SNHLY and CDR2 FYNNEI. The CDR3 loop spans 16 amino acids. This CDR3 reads CASSDDRQGGNSPLHF. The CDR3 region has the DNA TGTGCCAGCAGTGACGACCGACAGGGAGGGAATTCACCCCTCCACTTT. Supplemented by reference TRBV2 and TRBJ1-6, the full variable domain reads EPEVTQTPSHQVTQMGQEVILRCVPISNHLYFYWYRQILGQKVEFLVSFYNNEISEKSEIFDDQFSVERPDGSNFTLKIRSTKLEDSAMYFCASSDDRQGGNSPLHFGNGTRLTVT.

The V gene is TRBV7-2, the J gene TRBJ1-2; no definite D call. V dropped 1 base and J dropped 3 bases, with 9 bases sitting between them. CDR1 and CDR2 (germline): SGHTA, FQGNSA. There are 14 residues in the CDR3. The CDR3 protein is CASSLDPEDYGYTF. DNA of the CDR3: TGTGCCAGCAGCTTAGACCCCGAGGACTATGGCTACACCTTC.

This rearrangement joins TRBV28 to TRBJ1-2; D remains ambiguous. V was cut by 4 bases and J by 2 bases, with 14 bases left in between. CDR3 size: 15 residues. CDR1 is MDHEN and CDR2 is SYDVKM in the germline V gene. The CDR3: CASSSPPGGNYGYTF. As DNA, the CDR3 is TGTGCCAGCAGTTCCCCTCCGGGAGGGAACTATGGCTACACCTTC.

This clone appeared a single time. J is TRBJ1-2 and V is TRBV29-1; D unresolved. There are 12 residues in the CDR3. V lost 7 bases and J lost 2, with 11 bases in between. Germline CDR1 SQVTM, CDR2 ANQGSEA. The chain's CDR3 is CSAGLQNYGYTF. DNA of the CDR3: TGCAGCGCTGGCCTTCAGAACTATGGCTACACCTTC.

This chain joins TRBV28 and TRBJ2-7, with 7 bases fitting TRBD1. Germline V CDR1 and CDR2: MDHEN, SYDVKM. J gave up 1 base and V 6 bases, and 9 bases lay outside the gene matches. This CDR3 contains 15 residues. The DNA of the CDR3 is TGTGCCAGCAGCTCTGGACAGGTCCTTTCCTACGAGCAGTACTTC. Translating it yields CASSSGQVLSYEQYF. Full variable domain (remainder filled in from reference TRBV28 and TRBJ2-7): DVKVTQSSRYLVKRTGEKVFLECVQDMDHENMFWYRQDPGLGLRLIYFSYDVKMKEKGDIPEGYSVSREKKERFSLILESASTNQTSMYLCASSSGQVLSYEQYFGPGTRLTVT.

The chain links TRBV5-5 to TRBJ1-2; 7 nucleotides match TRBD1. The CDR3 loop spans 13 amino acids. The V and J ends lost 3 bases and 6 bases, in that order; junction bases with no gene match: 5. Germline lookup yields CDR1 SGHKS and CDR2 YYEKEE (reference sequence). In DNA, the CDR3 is TGTGCCAGCAGCTCTCAGGGGGACCATGGCTACACCTTC. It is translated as CASSSQGDHGYTF.

The CDR3 nucleotides are TGTGCCAGCAGCCCAACCCAGGGGGCCTTCTCTGGAAACACCATATATTTT. Its translation: CASSPTQGAFSGNTIYF. The V gene is TRBV14, the J gene TRBJ1-3, with 8 bases aligning to TRBD1. The CDR3 is 17 residues long. Germline CDR1 is SGHDN and CDR2 is FVKESK. J gave up 0 bases and V 4 bases, and 8 bases lay outside the gene matches.

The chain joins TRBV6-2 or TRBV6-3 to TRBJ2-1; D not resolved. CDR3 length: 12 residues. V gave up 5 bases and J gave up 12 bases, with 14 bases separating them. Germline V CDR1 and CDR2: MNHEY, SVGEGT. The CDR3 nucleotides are TGTGCCAGCAGTCCCTTTAGGGTAGGGCAGTTCTTC. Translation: CASSPFRVGQFF.

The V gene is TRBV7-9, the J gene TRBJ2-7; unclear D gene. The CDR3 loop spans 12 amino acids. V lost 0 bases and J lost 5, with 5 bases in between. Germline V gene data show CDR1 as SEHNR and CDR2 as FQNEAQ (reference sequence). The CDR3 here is CASSLAWDEQYF. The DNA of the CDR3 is TGTGCCAGCAGCTTAGCATGGGACGAGCAGTACTTC.

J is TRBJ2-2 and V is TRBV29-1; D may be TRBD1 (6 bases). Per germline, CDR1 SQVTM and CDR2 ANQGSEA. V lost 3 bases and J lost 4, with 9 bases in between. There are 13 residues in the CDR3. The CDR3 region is CSVDPGATGELFF. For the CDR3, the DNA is TGCAGCGTTGATCCAGGGGCCACCGGGGAGCTGTTTTTT.

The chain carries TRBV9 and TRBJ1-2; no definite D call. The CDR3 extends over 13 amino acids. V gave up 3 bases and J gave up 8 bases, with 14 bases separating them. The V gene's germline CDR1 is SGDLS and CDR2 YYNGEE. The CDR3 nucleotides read TGTGCCAGCAGCGAGGGCGGGGTAGGAGGCTACACCTTC. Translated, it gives CASSEGGVGGYTF.

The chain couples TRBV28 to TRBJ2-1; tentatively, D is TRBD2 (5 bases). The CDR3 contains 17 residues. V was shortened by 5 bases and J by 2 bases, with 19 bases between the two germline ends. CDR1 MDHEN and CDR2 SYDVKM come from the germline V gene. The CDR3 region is CASSPLGVRATYNEQFF. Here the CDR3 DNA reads TGTGCCAGCAGTCCATTGGGCGTGCGGGCCACCTACAATGAGCAGTTCTTC.

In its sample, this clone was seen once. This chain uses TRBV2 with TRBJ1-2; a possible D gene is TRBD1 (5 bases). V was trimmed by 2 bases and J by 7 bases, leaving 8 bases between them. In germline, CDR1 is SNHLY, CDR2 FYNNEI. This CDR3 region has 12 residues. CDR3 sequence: CASSELDIGYTF. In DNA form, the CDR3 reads TGTGCCAGCAGTGAATTGGACATTGGCTACACCTTC. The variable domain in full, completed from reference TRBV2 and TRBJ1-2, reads EPEVTQTPSHQVTQMGQEVILRCVPISNHLYFYWYRQILGQKVEFLVSFYNNEISEKSEIFDDQFSVERPDGSNFTLKIRSTKLEDSAMYFCASSELDIGYTFGSGTRLTVV.